A selection of T cell receptor beta chains follows, all from one sample in a study of blood T cell repertoires in COVID-19. Produced via immunoSEQ multiplex PCR; TCRdb's table is partial and in-frame only. The sample contains some 140,000 clones, around 87% of which appear only once. Sequencing used peripheral blood. These receptors all stem from a man aged 45 to 65 with active COVID-19. Each CDR3 is given with its conserved first and last residue. Fields, in order: V gene, J gene, clone size, D gene, CDR3 DNA, CDR3 protein. The D gene is left open where the match is weak. Where a row states a size, it is once, few, many or the class of an expanded clone; other rows omit it.

TRBV18	TRBJ1-2	few	NA	TGTGCCAGCTCACCCTCTCAGGGTAACTATGGCTACACCTTC	CASSPSQGNYGYTF
TRBV10-3	TRBJ2-7	NA	NA	TGTGCCATCAGGGACACAGGAGGAGGGGTGGAGCAGTACTTC	CAIRDTGGGVEQYF
TRBV9	TRBJ1-3	NA	NA	TGTGCCAGCTCGGGAAACTCTGGAAACACCATATATTTT	CASSGNSGNTIYF
TRBV27	TRBJ2-6	once	TRBD2	TGTGCCAGTTGGGGGGGGTCGGGGGCCAACGTCCTGACTTTC	CASWGGSGANVLTF
TRBV4-2	TRBJ2-7	NA	NA	TGTGCCAGCAGCCAAGATTCGGCAGGGGCCTTCTCCTACGAGCAGTACTTC	CASSQDSAGAFSYEQYF
TRBV7-6	TRBJ1-1	NA	NA	TGTGCCAGCAGCTTCCTACCTAATGAGGGTAACACTGAAGCTTTCTTT	CASSFLPNEGNTEAFF
TRBV6-6	TRBJ1-5	NA	NA	TGTGCCAGCTCAGGGGTTCGGCAGCCCCAGCATTTT	CASSGVRQPQHF
TRBV6-5	TRBJ1-2	NA	NA	TGTGCCAGCAGTTACTCGCGAGGGAACGGCTACACCTTC	CASSYSRGNGYTF
TRBV5-5	TRBJ1-2	NA	TRBD1	TGTGCCAGCAGGGGGGCAACCGGGACAGACTATGGCTACACCTTC	CASRGATGTDYGYTF
TRBV7-6	TRBJ1-4	NA	NA	TGTGCCAGCAGCCCCTGGGCAGGGCACATCGAAAAACTGTTTTTT	CASSPWAGHIEKLFF
TRBV6-1	TRBJ1-1	NA	TRBD1	TGTGCCAGCAGTGAAGGGACAGGGGGCGTCGTACTTAAAGCTTTCTTT	CASSEGTGGVVLKAFF
TRBV7-2	TRBJ1-6	NA	NA	TGTGCCAGCAGCTTAACACAGGGAAATTCACCCCTCCACTTT	CASSLTQGNSPLHF
TRBV6-5	TRBJ2-7	NA	TRBD1	TGTGCCAGCAGTAGAACAGGGGTGCACGAGCAGTACTTC	CASSRTGVHEQYF
TRBV19	TRBJ2-5	NA	TRBD1	TGTGCCAGTAGTATTGGGACAGTGGTAAAAGAGACCCAGTACTTC	CASSIGTVVKETQYF
TRBV9	TRBJ1-1	NA	NA	TGTGCCAGCAGCGTAGTGGCAGGGCTAACTGAAGCTTTCTTT	CASSVVAGLTEAFF
TRBV27	TRBJ2-2	few	NA	TGTGCCAGCCTTACTATCAACACCGGGGAGCTGTTTTTT	CASLTINTGELFF
TRBV18	TRBJ2-2	NA	NA	TGTGCCAGCTCACCTCAGACAGAAACCGGGGAGCTGTTTTTT	CASSPQTETGELFF
TRBV2	TRBJ2-1	NA	TRBD2	TGTGCCAGCAGGGAACTAGCGGGGGGTTACAATGAGCAGTTCTTC	CASRELAGGYNEQFF
TRBV4-1	TRBJ2-2	few	TRBD1	TGCGCCAGCAGCCATCGACGGACAGGGCCCGGGGAGCTGTTTTTT	CASSHRRTGPGELFF
TRBV6-1	TRBJ1-1	NA	NA	TGTGCCAGCAGTGAGATCGTGAGTCGGGGCACTGAAGCTTTCTTT	CASSEIVSRGTEAFF
TRBV3-1/TRBV3-2	TRBJ1-3	NA	NA	TGTGCCAGCAGCCAAGTTCGGACAGTCTCTGGAAACACCATATATTTT	CASSQVRTVSGNTIYF
TRBV6-5	TRBJ2-2	NA	TRBD1	TGTGCCAGCAGACTGACAGGGTTCGGCACCGGGGAGCTGTTTTTT	CASRLTGFGTGELFF
TRBV7-2	TRBJ2-2	NA	NA	TGTGCCAGCAGCTTAGACGGGGGGCCGTACACCGGGGAGCTGTTTTTT	CASSLDGGPYTGELFF
TRBV27	TRBJ1-5	NA	NA	TGTGCCAGCAGGCCAGGCTTAAATCAGCCCCAGCATTTT	CASRPGLNQPQHF
TRBV6-5	TRBJ2-5	once	TRBD2	TGTGCCAGCAGTTATACTAGCGGGGGGAGGGAGACCCAGTACTTC	CASSYTSGGRETQYF
TRBV11-2	TRBJ1-5	NA	NA	TGTGCCAGCAGCTTAGAGGGGGGGAGCAATCAGCCCCAGCATTTT	CASSLEGGSNQPQHF
TRBV2	TRBJ1-5	NA	NA	TGTGCCAGCAGTGAAAGGGAGCGTCAGCCCCAGCATTTT	CASSERERQPQHF
TRBV3-1/TRBV3-2	TRBJ2-1	NA	NA	TGTGCCAGCAGCCTGCTGCGGGAGCAGTTCTTC	CASSLLREQFF
TRBV5-4	TRBJ2-2	NA	TRBD1	TGTGCCAGCACTGCTTGGGACAGGGGGCCGGTCGGGGAGCTGTTTTTT	CASTAWDRGPVGELFF
TRBV10-3	TRBJ1-5	NA	TRBD1	TGTGCCATCAGTGTCGGGACAGGGGAACAGCCCCAGCATTTT	CAISVGTGEQPQHF
TRBV7-3	TRBJ2-5	NA	TRBD1	TGTGCCAGCAGCTCATCTGGACAGGGGGCCCAGTACTTC	CASSSSGQGAQYF
TRBV16	TRBJ1-1	NA	TRBD1	TGTGCCAGCAGCCAATCCAGGACAGGGAACACTGAAGCTTTCTTT	CASSQSRTGNTEAFF
TRBV9	TRBJ1-3	NA	NA	TGTGCCAGCAGCGTAGGGGGGGTCTCTGGAAACACCATATATTTT	CASSVGGVSGNTIYF
TRBV3-1/TRBV3-2	TRBJ2-3	NA	NA	TGTGCCAGCAGTCCTGCCGGCAGGGTGACAGATACGCAGTATTTT	CASSPAGRVTDTQYF
TRBV18	TRBJ1-3	NA	TRBD1	TGTGCCAGCTCACCCCGGGACAGGGGAAACACCATATATTTT	CASSPRDRGNTIYF
TRBV3-1/TRBV3-2	TRBJ2-7	NA	TRBD2	TGTGCCAGCAGCGTTAGCGGGGGGGGTAACGAGCAGTACTTC	CASSVSGGGNEQYF
TRBV19	TRBJ2-7	once	TRBD1	TGTGCCAGTAGTATAAGCAACAGGGGCTCCTACGAGCAGTACTTC	CASSISNRGSYEQYF
TRBV7-9	TRBJ2-2	many	TRBD2	TGTGCCAGCAGCCTTCCCCTTCGACTAGCGGGGCAAACCGGGGAGCTGTTTTTT	CASSLPLRLAGQTGELFF
TRBV5-6	TRBJ2-1	once	TRBD2	TGTGCCAGCAGCTTGGGCAGCGGGGGGCTTGTTGAGCAGTTCTTC	CASSLGSGGLVEQFF
TRBV5-6	TRBJ2-1	few	TRBD2	TGTGCCAGCAGCCTGCAGGGAGGGAGCGATGAGCAGTTCTTC	CASSLQGGSDEQFF
TRBV9	TRBJ1-1	once	NA	TGTGCCAGCAGCGGACCGGGTGACAGGAACACTGAAGCTTTCTTT	CASSGPGDRNTEAFF
TRBV20-1	TRBJ1-5	NA	TRBD1	TGCAGTGCTAGTATCGGGACAGATAATCAGCCCCAGCATTTT	CSASIGTDNQPQHF
TRBV30	TRBJ2-2	NA	NA	TGTGCCTGGGCGACAGGGAACACCGGGGAGCTGTTTTTT	CAWATGNTGELFF
TRBV29-1	TRBJ1-2	NA	NA	TGCAGCGTTGGAAAATCTTCAGGCAGCACCTTC	CSVGKSSGSTF
TRBV19	TRBJ2-2	NA	NA	TGTGCCAGCGGAGGACGGCATAAGTCCCCGAACACCGGGGAGCTGTTTTTT	CASGGRHKSPNTGELFF